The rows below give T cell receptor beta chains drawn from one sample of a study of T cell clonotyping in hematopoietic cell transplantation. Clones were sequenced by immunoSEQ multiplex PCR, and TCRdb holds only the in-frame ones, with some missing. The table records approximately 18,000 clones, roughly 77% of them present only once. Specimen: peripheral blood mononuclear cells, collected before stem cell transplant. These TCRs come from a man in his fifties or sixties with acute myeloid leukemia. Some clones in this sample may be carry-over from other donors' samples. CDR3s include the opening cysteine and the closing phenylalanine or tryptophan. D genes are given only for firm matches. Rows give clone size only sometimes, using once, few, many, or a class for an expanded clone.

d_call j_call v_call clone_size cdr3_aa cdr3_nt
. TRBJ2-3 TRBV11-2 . CASSFASTDTQYF TGTGCCAGCAGCTTCGCCAGCACAGATACGCAGTATTTT
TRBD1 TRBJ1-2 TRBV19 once CASSNRPGQGYGYTF TGTGCCAGTAGTAATCGACCGGGACAGGGGTATGGCTACACCTTC
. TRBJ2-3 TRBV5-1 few CASRRSDTQYF TGCGCCAGCCGCCGCTCGGATACGCAGTATTTT
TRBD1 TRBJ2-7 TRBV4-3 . CASSPGGQGDYEQYF TGCGCCAGCAGTCCGGGGGGACAGGGGGACTACGAGCAGTACTTC
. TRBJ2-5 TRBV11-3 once CASSYRAGETQYF TGTGCCAGCAGCTACAGGGCAGGGGAGACCCAGTACTTC
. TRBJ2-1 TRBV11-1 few CASSLGGSSYNEQFF TGTGCCAGCAGCTTAGGGGGAAGCTCCTACAATGAGCAGTTCTTC
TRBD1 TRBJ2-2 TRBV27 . CASSHGQGGTGELFF TGTGCCAGCAGTCACGGACAGGGGGGGACCGGGGAGCTGTTTTTT
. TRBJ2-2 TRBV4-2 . CASSQDLGTGELFF TGTGCCAGCAGCCAAGATTTGGGCACCGGGGAGCTGTTTTTT
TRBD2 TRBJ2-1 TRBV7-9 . CASSLASSGGTGEQFF TGTGCCAGCAGCTTAGCGTCTAGCGGGGGTACGGGTGAGCAGTTCTTC
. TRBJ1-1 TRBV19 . CASSTSLGTGMMNTEAFF TGTGCCAGTAGTACGTCCCTGGGAACCGGAATGATGAACACTGAAGCTTTCTTT
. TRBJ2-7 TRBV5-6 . CASSLGGNSYEQYF TGTGCCAGCAGCTTGGGAGGAAATTCCTACGAGCAGTACTTC
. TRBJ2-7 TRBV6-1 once CASSPRDSMDEQYF TGTGCCAGCAGTCCCCGGGACTCCATGGACGAGCAGTACTTC
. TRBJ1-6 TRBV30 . CAWIQDNSPLHF TGTGCCTGGATACAGGATAATTCACCCCTCCACTTT
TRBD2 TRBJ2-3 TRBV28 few CASSSLAGGGTSTDTQYF TGTGCCAGCAGTTCCCTAGCGGGGGGGGGTACTAGCACAGATACGCAGTATTTT
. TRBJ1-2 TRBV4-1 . CASSQEDQRDYGYTF TGCGCCAGCAGCCAAGAGGATCAGAGAGACTATGGCTACACCTTC
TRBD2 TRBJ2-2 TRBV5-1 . CASSLLGGINTGELFF TGCGCCAGCAGTCTATTGGGGGGGATCAACACCGGGGAGCTGTTTTTT
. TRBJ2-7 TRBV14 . CASSQKIVYEQYF TGTGCCAGCAGCCAAAAAATCGTTTACGAGCAGTACTTC
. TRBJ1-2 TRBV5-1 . CASSSGSQGYGYTF TGCGCCAGCAGCTCGGGGTCACAGGGCTATGGCTACACCTTC
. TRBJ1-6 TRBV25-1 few CASSEQDNSPLHF TGTGCCAGCAGTGAACAGGATAATTCACCCCTCCACTTT